Here is one T cell receptor beta chain with its context. Its target is not known. TCRdb keeps only in-frame clones here, not all; method: immunoSEQ multiplex PCR. The sample includes 120,000 to 150,000 clones, 89% of them seen just once. The germline V gene encodes CDR1 DFQATT and CDR2 SNEGSKA (reference sequence). This CDR3 has 12 residues. The V end was cut by 3 bases, the J end by 6 bases, with 9 bases between. The source of the sample is a study of T cell responses to AZD1222 COVID-19 vaccine. Background on the study: Researchers grouped second doses given at about 4 or about 12 weeks into one pool.

General study findings and limits: Repertoire samples came only from after the peak T cell response. White British donors predominated, females outnumbered males, and clonal diversity was possibly underestimated. Two AZD1222 administrations were followed by greater Spike-specific TCR breadth and depth.

Here the sequenced sample was peripheral blood, taken on day 0 of AZD1222 vaccination. The chain recombines TRBV20-1 with TRBJ2-1; the D is unclear. The sequence was collected from an adult in good health. CDR3 in amino acids: CSASLGVNEQFF. The DNA of the CDR3 is TGCAGTGCTAGTCTCGGAGTCAATGAGCAGTTCTTC.